These 27 T cell receptor beta chains came from one sample sequenced in a study of cytomegalovirus exposure and HLA in healthy donors. Profiled with immunoSEQ multiplex PCR; TCRdb holds only in-frame clones, not every one. The sample includes some 150,000 clones, around 89% of them seen just once. The specimen sequenced was PBMCs. Receptors originate from a man between 18 and 35 years old in good health and CMV-seronegative.

V usage is TRBV5-1 and J usage is TRBJ2-2, with TRBD1 matching over 7 bases. Germline values: CDR1 SGHRS, CDR2 YFSETQ. The J segment lost 3 bases and the V segment lost 4 bases, leaving 6 bases of the junction unmatched. The CDR3 totals 15 residues. The CDR3 nucleotides read TGCGCCAGCAGCCGAGACAGGGCGGACACCGGGGAGCTGTTTTTT. Amino acids: CASSRDRADTGELFF.

The rearrangement joins TRBV7-2 to TRBJ1-1, with D possibly TRBD1 on 5 matching bases. CDR1 is SGHTA, CDR2 FQGNSA, per germline. Trimming shortened V by 5 bases and J by 1 base, and 20 bases separated the two germline ends. This CDR3 contains 17 residues. The CDR3 here is CASSLTALLGQNTEAFF. CDR3 sequence (DNA): TGTGCCAGCAGCCTAACGGCCCTACTCGGACAGAACACTGAAGCTTTCTTT.

In its sample, this clone was seen a few times. The chain's CDR3 is CSVGDRAKNIQYF. CDR3 coding DNA: TGCAGCGTGGGGGACAGAGCCAAAAACATTCAGTACTTC. V gene TRBV29-1 combines with J gene TRBJ2-4, with 7 bases fitting TRBD1. CDR3 length: 13 amino acids. The trim removed 6 bases at V and 0 bases at J, leaving 2 bases unmatched. Germline V gene lookup returns CDR1 SQVTM and CDR2 ANQGSEA.

The chain is built from TRBV11-2 and TRBJ2-7; TRBD2 agrees at 7 bases. With V trimmed by 4 bases and J by 0 bases, 9 bases remained unmatched. CDR1 SGHAT and CDR2 FQNNGV come from the germline V gene. CDR3 length: 16 residues. The CDR3 sequence is CASSSLDREASYEQYF. The CDR3 DNA is TGTGCCAGCAGCTCCCTTGATCGGGAGGCCTCCTACGAGCAGTACTTC.

The chain recombines TRBV5-1 with TRBJ2-2; 10 bases are a match to TRBD1. Germline CDR1 SGHRS, CDR2 YFSETQ. The CDR3 totals 18 residues. After removal of 4 bases from V and 6 bases from J, the junction contained 15 bases not matched to a gene. The CDR3 here is CASSMSGTGDRNPGELFF. Written as DNA, the CDR3 is TGCGCCAGCAGCATGTCTGGGACAGGGGATCGAAATCCCGGGGAGCTGTTTTTT.

Only a few counts were recorded for this clone. This chain links TRBV28 with TRBJ1-5; perhaps TRBD1 as D (6 bases). There are 16 residues in the CDR3. Per germline, CDR1 MDHEN and CDR2 SYDVKM. Trimming took off 8 bases at V and 0 bases at J, with 17 bases between the two ends. The CDR3 DNA reads TGTGCCAGCTCTTGGGGGGGGCGTTATAGCAATCAGCCCCAGCATTTT. As protein: CASSWGGRYSNQPQHF.

J is TRBJ2-5 and V is TRBV5-4, with D maybe TRBD2 (6 bases). Trimming took off 6 bases at V and 5 bases at J, with 20 bases between the two ends. The germline gives CDR1 SGHNT, CDR2 YYREEE (reference sequence). The CDR3 is 15 amino acids. The DNA of the CDR3 is TGTGCCAGCACCCCGACTAGTAAAGGAGAGGAGACCCAGTACTTC. Protein sequence: CASTPTSKGEETQYF.

The V call is TRBV13, the J call TRBJ2-3; 9 positions agree with TRBD1. CDR1 PRHDT and CDR2 FYEKMQ come from the germline V gene (reference sequence). Losses at the gene ends were 4 bases for V and 2 bases for J; bases not matched to a gene: 7. The CDR3 consists of 16 residues. The CDR3 sequence is CASSYGQGINTDTQYF. CDR3 DNA: TGTGCCAGCAGCTATGGACAGGGGATCAACACAGATACGCAGTATTTT.

The chain has TRBV10-2 and TRBJ1-6, with D possibly TRBD1 on 5 matching bases. The V end lost 3 bases, the J end lost 6 bases, and 15 bases lay between the germline ends. This CDR3 has 16 residues. Germline loops: CDR1 WSHSY, CDR2 SAAADI. The CDR3 is CASSDQGRMINSPLHF. For the CDR3, the DNA is TGCGCCAGCAGTGACCAGGGAAGAATGATTAATTCACCCCTCCACTTT.

This clone was counted ten times or more. Written as DNA, the CDR3 is TGCGCCAGCAGCTATACCGGGGCGGGAGTTCAAGAGACCCAGTACTTC. It encodes CASSYTGAGVQETQYF. The chain links TRBV5-1 to TRBJ2-5; 7 bases map to TRBD2. The CDR3 has 16 amino acids. From germline, CDR1 is SGHRS and CDR2 YFSETQ. The J segment lost 2 bases and the V segment lost 3 bases, leaving 10 bases of the junction unmatched. The entire variable domain, with the rest obtained from reference TRBV5-1 and TRBJ2-5, is as follows: KAGVTQTPRYLIKTRGQQVTLSCSPISGHRSVSWYQQTPGQGLQFLFEYFSETQRNKGNFPGRFSGRQFSNSRSEMNVSTLELGDSALYLCASSYTGAGVQETQYFGPGTRLLVL.

This rearrangement joins TRBV6-1 to TRBJ1-5; D is unresolved. The CDR3 is 15 amino acids. Germline CDR1 reads MNHNS; CDR2 reads SASEGT. V shed 7 bases and J shed 1 base, with 14 bases lying between them. In DNA, the CDR3 is TGTGCCAGCACCGAGCGGTTAGCGAGCAATCAGCCCCAGCATTTT. Translated, it gives CASTERLASNQPQHF.

This sequence joins TRBV5-6 and TRBJ2-5; 9 bases fit TRBD2. CDR1 and CDR2 from the germline V gene are SGHDT and YYEEEE. V was pared by 4 bases and J by 5 bases, with 9 bases of the junction left unmatched. This CDR3 region has 15 residues. CDR3 nucleotides: TGTGCCAGCAGCACGGGACTAGCAGAAGGGGAGACCCAGTACTTC. Translation: CASSTGLAEGETQYF.

The V and J genes are TRBV7-9 and TRBJ2-3; D perhaps matches TRBD2 (5 bases). V gave up 2 bases and J gave up 2 bases, with 11 bases separating them. CDR1 and CDR2 (germline): SEHNR, FQNEAQ (reference sequence). The CDR3 is 15 residues long. The CDR3 protein is CASSLIGSVTDTQYF. DNA for the CDR3: TGTGCCAGCAGCTTAATAGGTAGCGTCACAGATACGCAGTATTTT. Supplemented by reference TRBV7-9 and TRBJ2-3, the full variable domain reads DTGVSQNPRHKITKRGQNVTFRCDPISEHNRLYWYRQTLGQGPEFLTYFQNEAQLEKSRLLSDRFSAERPKGSFSTLEIQRTEQGDSAMYLCASSLIGSVTDTQYFGPGTRLTVL.

The chain is built from TRBV5-1 and TRBJ1-6; D call uncertain. Trimming took off 4 bases at V and 0 bases at J, with 5 bases between the two ends. CDR1 is SGHRS and CDR2 is YFSETQ in the germline V gene. CDR3 length: 14 residues. CDR3 amino acids: CASSPSSYNSPLHF. The DNA of the CDR3 is TGCGCCAGCAGCCCGAGCTCCTATAATTCACCCCTCCACTTT.

The gene calls are TRBV27 and TRBJ2-1, with TRBD2 matching 10 bases. CDR3 length: 16 amino acids. V was clipped by 5 bases and J by 3 bases; unmatched bases: 7. Looked up from germline, CDR1 is MNHEY and CDR2 is SMNVEV (reference sequence). The CDR3 DNA reads as TGTGCCAGCAGTACCCGGACTAGCGGCCTCTACAATGAGCAGTTCTTC. This translates into CASSTRTSGLYNEQFF.

The J gene is TRBJ1-1, the V gene TRBV7-2, with D maybe TRBD1 (5 bases). Trimming pared 5 bases from V and 3 bases from J, leaving 16 bases between. The CDR3 is 15 amino acids. The germline V gene has CDR1 SGHTA and CDR2 FQGNSA. The CDR3 coding sequence is TGTGCCAGCAGCCGGGGTCGAGGGACTGACACTGAAGCTTTCTTT. Its protein product is CASSRGRGTDTEAFF.

The chain carries TRBV11-2 and TRBJ1-3; D gene unclear. The CDR3 totals 12 residues. V lost 1 base, J lost 11 bases, and 9 bases lay in between. The germline CDR1 and CDR2 sequences are SGHAT and FQNNGV. The CDR3 region is CASSLASGSIYF. The CDR3 nucleotides read TGTGCCAGCAGCTTAGCTTCAGGATCCATATATTTT.

The rearrangement uses TRBV6-5 and TRBJ2-2; D possibly corresponds to TRBD1 (6 bases). V lost 6 bases and J 0 bases, leaving 11 bases between the germline ends. The CDR3 totals 15 residues. Per germline, CDR1 MNHEY and CDR2 SVGAGI. The CDR3 nucleotides are TGTGCCAGCAGATCCGGGACAACGAACACCGGGGAGCTGTTTTTT. The encoded protein is CASRSGTTNTGELFF.

The chain uses TRBV19 and TRBJ1-1, with 7 bases matching TRBD1. This CDR3 has 14 residues. After removal of 7 bases from V and 0 bases from J, the junction contained 5 bases not matched to a gene. Germline-derived CDR1 and CDR2 are LNHDA and SQIVND (reference sequence). Here the CDR3 reads CASTFTGVNTEAFF. The CDR3, as DNA: TGTGCCAGTACCTTTACAGGGGTGAACACTGAAGCTTTCTTT. Looking up the rest from reference TRBV19 and TRBJ1-1 gives the full variable domain: DGGITQSPKYLFRKEGQNVTLSCEQNLNHDAMYWYRQDPGQGLRLIYYSQIVNDFQKGDIAEGYSVSREKKESFPLTVTSAQKNPTAFYLCASTFTGVNTEAFFGQGTRLTVV.

This rearrangement joins TRBV4-3 to TRBJ2-7; 9 bases agree with TRBD2. Germline CDR1 reads LGHNA; CDR2 reads YSLEER. The CDR3 covers 16 residues. V lost 3 bases, J lost 2 bases, and 8 bases stayed unmatched. The DNA of the CDR3 is TGCGCCAGCAGCCACAGTCTAGCGGGGTCGACCTACGAGCAGTACTTC. Its translation: CASSHSLAGSTYEQYF.

V is TRBV29-1 and J is TRBJ1-2, with a weak D call TRBD1 (5 bases). The CDR3 covers 13 residues. In germline, CDR1 is SQVTM, CDR2 ANQGSEA. Deletions cut 3 bases from V and 4 bases from J, with 12 bases between. The CDR3 DNA reads TGCAGCGTTGATTTGGGGCTTGGCTATGGCTACACCTTC. Protein: CSVDLGLGYGYTF.

The V call is TRBV2, the J call TRBJ1-2; TRBD1 is a possible D gene (6 bases). The CDR3 extends over 14 amino acids. V was pared by 6 bases and J by 7 bases, with 18 bases between. Germline assignment: CDR1 SNHLY and CDR2 FYNNEI. The CDR3 region is CASRADRSERGYTF. CDR3 DNA sequence: TGTGCCAGCAGGGCAGACAGGTCTGAGCGTGGCTACACCTTC.

About this clone: The junction departs from the called germline gene at one end, perhaps through a read error. The chain joins TRBV7-7 to TRBJ2-2; D perhaps matches TRBD2 (6 bases). The CDR3 covers 13 residues. CDR1 and CDR2 from the germline V gene are SSHAT and FNYEAQ (reference sequence). CDR3 sequence: CASSFTGAGELFF. As DNA, the CDR3 is TGTGCTAGCAGCTTCACGGGGGCCGGGGAGCTGTTTTTT.

This clone appeared a few times. The chain carries TRBV11-2 and TRBJ1-2; tentative D call: TRBD1 (5 bases). V was clipped by 5 bases and J by 3 bases, with 16 bases between them. The CDR3 length is 15 residues. Germline-derived CDR1 and CDR2 are SGHAT and FQNNGV. The CDR3 region has the DNA TGTGCCAGCAGCCCGGGGGGGAGGGGCTACTATGGCTACACCTTC. Its protein product is CASSPGGRGYYGYTF.

V usage is TRBV30 and J usage is TRBJ1-2, with D unresolved. The CDR3 spans 14 residues. The V end lost 0 bases, the J end lost 7 bases, and 15 bases lay between the germline ends. Germline V gene data show CDR1 as GTSNPN and CDR2 as SVGIG (reference sequence). The DNA for the CDR3 is TGTGCCTGGAGTGTAGTGAGGTCCCTAGGTGGCTACACCTTC. Translation: CAWSVVRSLGGYTF. Full variable domain (remainder filled in from reference TRBV30 and TRBJ1-2): SQTIHQWPATLVQPVGSPLSLECTVEGTSNPNLYWYRQAAGRGLQLLFYSVGIGQISSEVPQNLSASRPQDRQFILSSKKLLLSDSGFYLCAWSVVRSLGGYTFGSGTRLTVV.

V usage is TRBV19 and J usage is TRBJ1-1, with no clear D. CDR3 length: 14 residues. Between the trimmed V and J ends, which lost 0 bases and 5 bases, there was a span of 10 bases. CDR1 and CDR2 (germline): LNHDA, SQIVND (reference sequence). DNA of the CDR3: TGTGCCAGTAGTATAGATCGATGGGAGACTGAAGCTTTCTTT. Translated, it gives CASSIDRWETEAFF.

As concerns this clone: One end of the junction does not line up with germline, which may come from a read error. The chain combines TRBV7-7 with TRBJ2-1, with D maybe TRBD2 (5 bases). The germline CDR1 and CDR2 sequences are SSHAT and FNYEAQ (reference sequence). The length of the CDR3 is 14 residues. The CDR3 coding sequence is TGTGCTAGCAGCTTGGAAGGAGGAGTGACTGAGCAGTTCTTC. Amino acids: CASSLEGGVTEQFF. Full variable domain (rest looked up from reference TRBV7-7 and TRBJ2-1): GAGVSQSPRYKVTKRGQDVTLRCDPISSHATLYWYQQALGQGPEFLTYFNYEAQPDKSGLPSDRFSAERPEGSISTLTIQRTEQRDSAMYRCASSLEGGVTEQFFGPGTRLTVL.